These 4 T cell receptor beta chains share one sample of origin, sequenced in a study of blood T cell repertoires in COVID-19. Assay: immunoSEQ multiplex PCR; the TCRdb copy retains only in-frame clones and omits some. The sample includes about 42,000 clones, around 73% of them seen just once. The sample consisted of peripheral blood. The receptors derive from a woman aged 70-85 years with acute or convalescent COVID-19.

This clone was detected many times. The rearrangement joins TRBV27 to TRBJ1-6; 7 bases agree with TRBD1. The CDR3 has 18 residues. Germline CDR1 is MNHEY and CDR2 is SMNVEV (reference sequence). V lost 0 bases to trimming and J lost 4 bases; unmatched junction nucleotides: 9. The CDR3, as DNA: TGTGCCAGCAGTTTATCCAACTCGGACAGGACTTATAATTCACCCCTCCACTTT. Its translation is CASSLSNSDRTYNSPLHF.

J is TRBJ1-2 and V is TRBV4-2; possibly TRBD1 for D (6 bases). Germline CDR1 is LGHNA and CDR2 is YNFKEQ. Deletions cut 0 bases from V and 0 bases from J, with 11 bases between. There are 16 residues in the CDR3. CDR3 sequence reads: CASSQEREGANYGYTF. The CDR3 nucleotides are TGTGCCAGCAGCCAAGAACGGGAGGGGGCTAACTATGGCTACACCTTC.

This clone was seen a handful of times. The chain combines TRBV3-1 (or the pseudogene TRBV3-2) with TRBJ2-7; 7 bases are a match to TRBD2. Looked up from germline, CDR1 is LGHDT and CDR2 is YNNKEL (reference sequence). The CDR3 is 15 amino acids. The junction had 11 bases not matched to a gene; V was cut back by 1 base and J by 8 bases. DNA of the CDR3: TGTGCCAGCAGCCAAGGGGCGGGAGCTCTTGTAAAGCAGTACTTC. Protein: CASSQGAGALVKQYF.

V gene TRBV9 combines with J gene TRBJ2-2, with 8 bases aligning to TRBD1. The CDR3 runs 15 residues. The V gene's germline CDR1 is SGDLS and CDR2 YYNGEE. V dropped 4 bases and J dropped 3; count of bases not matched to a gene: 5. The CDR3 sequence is CASSPRQGYTGELFF. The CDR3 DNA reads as TGTGCCAGCAGCCCCCGACAGGGGTACACCGGGGAGCTGTTTTTT. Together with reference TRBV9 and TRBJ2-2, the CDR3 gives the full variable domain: DSGVTQTPKHLITATGQRVTLRCSPRSGDLSVYWYQQSLDQGLQFLIQYYNGEERAKGNILERFSAQQFPDLHSELNLSSLELGDSALYFCASSPRQGYTGELFFGEGSRLTVL.